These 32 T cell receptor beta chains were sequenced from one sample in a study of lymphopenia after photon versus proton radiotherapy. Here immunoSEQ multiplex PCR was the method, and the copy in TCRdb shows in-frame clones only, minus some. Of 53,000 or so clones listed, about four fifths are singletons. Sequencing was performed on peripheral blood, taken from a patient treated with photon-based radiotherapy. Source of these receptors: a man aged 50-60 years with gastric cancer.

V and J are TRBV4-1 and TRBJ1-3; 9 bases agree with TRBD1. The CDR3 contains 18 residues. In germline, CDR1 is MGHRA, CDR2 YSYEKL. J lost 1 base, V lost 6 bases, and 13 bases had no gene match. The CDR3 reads CASSPTGGGWKSGNTIYF. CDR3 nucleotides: TGCGCCAGCAGTCCCACAGGGGGCGGGTGGAAATCTGGAAACACCATATATTTT.

The CDR3 is CSTRVDTQYF. CDR3 in DNA: TGCAGCACCCGGGTGGATACGCAGTATTTT. The rearrangement links TRBV29-1 to TRBJ2-3; unclear D gene. This CDR3 has 10 residues. The V end lost 8 bases, the J end lost 6 bases, and 9 bases lay between the germline ends. Germline V gene data show CDR1 as SQVTM and CDR2 as ANQGSEA.

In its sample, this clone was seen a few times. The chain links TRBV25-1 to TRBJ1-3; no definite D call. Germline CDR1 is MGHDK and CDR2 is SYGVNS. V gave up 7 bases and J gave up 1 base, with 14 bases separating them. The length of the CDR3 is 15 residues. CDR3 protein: CASTPSGGSGNTIYF. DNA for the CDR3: TGTGCCAGCACTCCCAGCGGTGGGTCTGGAAACACCATATATTTT.

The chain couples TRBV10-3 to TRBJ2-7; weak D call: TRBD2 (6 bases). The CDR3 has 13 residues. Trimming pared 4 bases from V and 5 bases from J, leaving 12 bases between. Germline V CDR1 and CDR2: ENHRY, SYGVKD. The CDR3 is CAISVEGSNEQYF. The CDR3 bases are TGTGCCATCAGTGTGGAGGGGTCTAACGAGCAGTACTTC.

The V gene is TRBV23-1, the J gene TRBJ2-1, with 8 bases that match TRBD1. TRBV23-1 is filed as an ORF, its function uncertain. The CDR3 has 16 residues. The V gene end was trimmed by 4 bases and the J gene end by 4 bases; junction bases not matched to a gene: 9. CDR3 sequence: CASSRGQGKGYNEQFF. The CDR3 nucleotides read TGCGCCAGCAGTCGCGGACAGGGTAAGGGGTACAATGAGCAGTTCTTC.

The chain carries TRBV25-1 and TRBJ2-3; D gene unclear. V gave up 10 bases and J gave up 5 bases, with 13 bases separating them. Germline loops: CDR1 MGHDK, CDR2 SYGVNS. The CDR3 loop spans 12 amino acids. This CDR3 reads CATQMIGDTQYF. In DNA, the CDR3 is TGTGCCACCCAGATGATTGGAGATACGCAGTATTTT.

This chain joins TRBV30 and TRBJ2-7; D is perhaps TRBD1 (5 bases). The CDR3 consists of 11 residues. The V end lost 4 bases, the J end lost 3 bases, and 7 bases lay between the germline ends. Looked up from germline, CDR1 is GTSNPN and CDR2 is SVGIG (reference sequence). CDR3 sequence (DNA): TGTGCCTGGAAGGGGAACTACGAGCAGTACTTC. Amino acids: CAWKGNYEQYF.

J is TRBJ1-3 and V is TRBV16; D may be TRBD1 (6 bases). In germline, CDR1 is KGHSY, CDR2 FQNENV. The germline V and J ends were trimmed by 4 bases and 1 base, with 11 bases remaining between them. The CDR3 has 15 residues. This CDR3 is CASSRTGSSGNTIYF. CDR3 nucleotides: TGTGCCAGCAGCCGTACAGGGTCTTCTGGAAACACCATATATTTT. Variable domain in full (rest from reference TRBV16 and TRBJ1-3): GEEVAQTPKHLVRGEGQKAKLYCAPIKGHSYVFWYQQVLKNEFKFLISFQNENVFDETGMPKERFSAKCLPNSPCSLEIQATKLEDSAVYFCASSRTGSSGNTIYFGEGSWLTVV.

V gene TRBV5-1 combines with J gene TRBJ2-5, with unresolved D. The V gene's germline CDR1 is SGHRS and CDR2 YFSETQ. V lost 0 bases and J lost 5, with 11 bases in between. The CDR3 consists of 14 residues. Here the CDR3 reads CASSLARQGETQYF. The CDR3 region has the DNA TGCGCCAGCAGCTTGGCCCGCCAAGGGGAGACCCAGTACTTC.

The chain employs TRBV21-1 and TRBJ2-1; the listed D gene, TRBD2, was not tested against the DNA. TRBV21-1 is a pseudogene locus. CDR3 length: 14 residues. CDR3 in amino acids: CQVEASGLHNEQFF. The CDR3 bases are TGTCAAGTCGAAGCATCGGGACTTCACAATGAGCAGTTCTTC.

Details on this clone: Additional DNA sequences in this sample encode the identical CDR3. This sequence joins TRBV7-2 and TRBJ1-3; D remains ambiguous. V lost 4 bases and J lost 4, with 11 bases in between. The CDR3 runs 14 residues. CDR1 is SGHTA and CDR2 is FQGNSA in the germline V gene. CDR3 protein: CASSSGPSGNTIYF. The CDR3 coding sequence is TGTGCCAGCAGCTCCGGCCCGTCGGGAAACACCATATATTTT.

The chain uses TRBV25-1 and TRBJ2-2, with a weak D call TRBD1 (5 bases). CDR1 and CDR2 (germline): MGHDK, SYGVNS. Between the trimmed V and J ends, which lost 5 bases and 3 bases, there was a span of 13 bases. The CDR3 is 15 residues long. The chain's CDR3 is CASSSQGWDTGELFF. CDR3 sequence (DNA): TGTGCCAGCAGTAGTCAGGGATGGGACACCGGGGAGCTGTTTTTT.

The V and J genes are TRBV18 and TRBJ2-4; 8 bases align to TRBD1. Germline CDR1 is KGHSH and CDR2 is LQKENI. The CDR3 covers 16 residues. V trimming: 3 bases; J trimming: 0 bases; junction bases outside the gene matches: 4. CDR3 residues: CASSPQGARAKNIQYF. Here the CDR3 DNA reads TGTGCCAGCTCACCCCAGGGGGCGCGAGCCAAAAACATTCAGTACTTC.

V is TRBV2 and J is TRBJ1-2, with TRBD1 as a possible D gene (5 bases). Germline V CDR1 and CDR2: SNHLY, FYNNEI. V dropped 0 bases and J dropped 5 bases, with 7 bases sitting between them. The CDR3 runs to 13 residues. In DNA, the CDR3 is TGTGCCAGCAGTGAAGCGGAGGGGTATGGCTACACCTTC. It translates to CASSEAEGYGYTF.

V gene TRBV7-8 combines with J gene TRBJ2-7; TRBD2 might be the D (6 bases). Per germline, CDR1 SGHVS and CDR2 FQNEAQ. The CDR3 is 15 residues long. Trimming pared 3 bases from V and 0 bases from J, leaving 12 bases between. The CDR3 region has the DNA TGTGCCAGCAGCTTGGAGGGTAGGAGCTCCTACGAGCAGTACTTC. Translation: CASSLEGRSSYEQYF.

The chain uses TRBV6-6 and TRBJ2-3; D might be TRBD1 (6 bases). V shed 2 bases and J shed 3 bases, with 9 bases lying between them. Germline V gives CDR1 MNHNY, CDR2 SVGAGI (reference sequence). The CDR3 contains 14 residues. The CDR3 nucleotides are TGTGCCAGCAGTTACGCCACAGGGACAGATACGCAGTATTTT. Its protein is CASSYATGTDTQYF.

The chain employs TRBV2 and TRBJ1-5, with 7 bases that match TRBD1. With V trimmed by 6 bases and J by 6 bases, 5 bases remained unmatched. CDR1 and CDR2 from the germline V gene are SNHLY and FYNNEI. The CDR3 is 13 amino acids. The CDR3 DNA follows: TGTGCCAGCAGCTACACAGGGGCTCAGCCCCAGCATTTT. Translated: CASSYTGAQPQHF.

As DNA, the CDR3 is TGTGCTAGTGGTTTGGCCCAACTAGCGGGGATATTCCTGGGTGAGCAGTTCTTC. Translating it yields CASGLAQLAGIFLGEQFF. This chain joins TRBV12-5 and TRBJ2-1; 10 bases are a match to TRBD2. V shed 1 base and J 9 bases; nucleotides not matched to a gene: 15. There are 18 residues in the CDR3. Germline V lookup: CDR1 LGHNT, CDR2 FRNRAP.

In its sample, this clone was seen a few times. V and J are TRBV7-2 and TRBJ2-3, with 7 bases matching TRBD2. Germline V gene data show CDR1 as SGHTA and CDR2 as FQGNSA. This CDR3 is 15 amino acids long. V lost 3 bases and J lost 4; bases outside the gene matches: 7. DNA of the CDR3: TGTGCCAGCAGCTTGACTAGCAGGAGGGCAGATACGCAGTATTTT. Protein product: CASSLTSRRADTQYF.

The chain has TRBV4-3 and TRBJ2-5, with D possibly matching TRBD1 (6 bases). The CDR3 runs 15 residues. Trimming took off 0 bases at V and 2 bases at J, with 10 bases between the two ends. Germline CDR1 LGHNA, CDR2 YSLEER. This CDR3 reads CASSQDQGRQETQYF. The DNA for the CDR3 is TGCGCCAGCAGCCAAGATCAGGGGAGACAAGAGACCCAGTACTTC.

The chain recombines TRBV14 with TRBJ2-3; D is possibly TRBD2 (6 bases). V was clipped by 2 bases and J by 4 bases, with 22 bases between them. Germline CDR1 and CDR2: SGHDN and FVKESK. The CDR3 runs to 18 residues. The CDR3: CASSQRHWRRDSPDTQYF. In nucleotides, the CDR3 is TGTGCCAGCAGCCAAAGACACTGGAGGCGGGATAGCCCAGATACGCAGTATTTT. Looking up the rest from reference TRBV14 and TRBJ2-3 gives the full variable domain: EAGVTQFPSHSVIEKGQTVTLRCDPISGHDNLYWYRRVMGKEIKFLLHFVKESKQDESGMPNNRFLAERTGGTYSTLKVQPAELEDSGVYFCASSQRHWRRDSPDTQYFGPGTRLTVL.

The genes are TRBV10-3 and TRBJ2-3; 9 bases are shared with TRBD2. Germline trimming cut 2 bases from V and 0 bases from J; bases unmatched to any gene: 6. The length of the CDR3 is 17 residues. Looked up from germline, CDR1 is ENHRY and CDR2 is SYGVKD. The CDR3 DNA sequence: TGTGCCATCAGTGAGCTCGGTAGCGGGAGAAGCACAGATACGCAGTATTTT. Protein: CAISELGSGRSTDTQYF.

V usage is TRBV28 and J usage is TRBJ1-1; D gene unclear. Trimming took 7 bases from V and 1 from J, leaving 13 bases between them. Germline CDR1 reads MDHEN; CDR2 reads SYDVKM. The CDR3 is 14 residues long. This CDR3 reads CASTKPGRNTEAFF. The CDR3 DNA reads TGTGCCAGCACCAAACCTGGGCGGAACACTGAAGCTTTCTTT.

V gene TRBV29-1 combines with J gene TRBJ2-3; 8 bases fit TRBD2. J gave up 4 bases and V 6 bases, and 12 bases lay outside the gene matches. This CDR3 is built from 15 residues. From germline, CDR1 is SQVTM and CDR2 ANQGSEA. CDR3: CSVEGGGRLADTQYF. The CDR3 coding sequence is TGCAGCGTGGAGGGTGGCGGGAGGTTGGCAGATACGCAGTATTTT.

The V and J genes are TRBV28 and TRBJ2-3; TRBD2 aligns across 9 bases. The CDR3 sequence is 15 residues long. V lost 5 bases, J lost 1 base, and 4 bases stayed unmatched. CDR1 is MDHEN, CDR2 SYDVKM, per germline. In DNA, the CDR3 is TGTGCCAGCAGTCAAGCGGGGGGAGGCACAGATACGCAGTATTTT. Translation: CASSQAGGGTDTQYF.

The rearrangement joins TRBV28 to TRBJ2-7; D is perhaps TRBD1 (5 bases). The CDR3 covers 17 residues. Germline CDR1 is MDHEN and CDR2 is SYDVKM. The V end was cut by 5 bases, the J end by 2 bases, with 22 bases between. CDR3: CASSQGLQGKKTYEQYF. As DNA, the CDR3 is TGTGCCAGCAGTCAGGGCCTTCAGGGAAAGAAAACCTACGAGCAGTACTTC. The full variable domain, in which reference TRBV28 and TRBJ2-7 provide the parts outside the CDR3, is DVKVTQSSRYLVKRTGEKVFLECVQDMDHENMFWYRQDPGLGLRLIYFSYDVKMKEKGDIPEGYSVSREKKERFSLILESASTNQTSMYLCASSQGLQGKKTYEQYFGPGTRLTVT.

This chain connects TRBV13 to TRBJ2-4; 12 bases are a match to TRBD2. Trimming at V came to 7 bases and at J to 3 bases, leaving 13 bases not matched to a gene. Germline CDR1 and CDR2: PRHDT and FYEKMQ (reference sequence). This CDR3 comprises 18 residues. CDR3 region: CASTLTSGSSHGKNIQYF. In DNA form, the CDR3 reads TGTGCCAGCACGCTGACTAGCGGGAGTTCTCACGGCAAAAACATTCAGTACTTC. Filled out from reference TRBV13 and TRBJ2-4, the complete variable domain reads AAGVIQSPRHLIKEKRETATLKCYPIPRHDTVYWYQQGPGQDPQFLISFYEKMQSDKGSIPDRFSAQQFSDYHSELNMSSLELGDSALYFCASTLTSGSSHGKNIQYFGAGTRLSVL.

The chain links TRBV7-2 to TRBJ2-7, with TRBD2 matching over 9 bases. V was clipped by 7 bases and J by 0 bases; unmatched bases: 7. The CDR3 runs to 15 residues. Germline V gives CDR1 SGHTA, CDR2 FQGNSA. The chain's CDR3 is CASTVTSGHSYEQYF. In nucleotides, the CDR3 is TGTGCCAGCACTGTAACTAGCGGGCACTCCTACGAGCAGTACTTC.

In nucleotides, the CDR3 is TGTGCCCGTTCCGGGACAGGGGGCTCCGCTGAAGCTTTCTTT. This translates into CARSGTGGSAEAFF. This chain uses TRBV30 with TRBJ1-1; 12 bases are shared with TRBD1. The CDR3 consists of 14 residues. Germline V gene lookup returns CDR1 GTSNPN and CDR2 SVGIG (reference sequence). J gave up 6 bases and V 8 bases, and 10 bases lay outside the gene matches.

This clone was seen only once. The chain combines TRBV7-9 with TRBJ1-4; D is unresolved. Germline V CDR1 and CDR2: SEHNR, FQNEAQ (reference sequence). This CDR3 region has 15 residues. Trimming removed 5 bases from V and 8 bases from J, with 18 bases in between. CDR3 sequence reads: CASSPPQGNVEKLFF. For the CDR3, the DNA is TGTGCCAGCAGCCCCCCTCAAGGGAATGTCGAAAAACTGTTTTTT. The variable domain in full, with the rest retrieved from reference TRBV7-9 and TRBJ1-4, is DTGVSQNPRHKITKRGQNVTFRCDPISEHNRLYWYRQTLGQGPEFLTYFQNEAQLEKSRLLSDRFSAERPKGSFSTLEIQRTEQGDSAMYLCASSPPQGNVEKLFFGSGTQLSVL.

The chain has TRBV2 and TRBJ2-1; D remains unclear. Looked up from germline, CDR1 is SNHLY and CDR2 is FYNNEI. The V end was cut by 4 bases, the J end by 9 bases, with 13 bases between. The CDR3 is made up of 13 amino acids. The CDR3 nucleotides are TGTGCCAGCAGTGCACCCCTAGAATCTGAGCAGTTCTTC. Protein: CASSAPLESEQFF.

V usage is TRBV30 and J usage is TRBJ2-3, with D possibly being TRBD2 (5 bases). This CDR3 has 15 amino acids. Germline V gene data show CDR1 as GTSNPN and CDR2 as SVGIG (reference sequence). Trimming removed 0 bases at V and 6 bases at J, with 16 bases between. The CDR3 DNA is TGTGCCTGGAGTGTAACAAGCGGCAGTTTCGATACGCAGTATTTT. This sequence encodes CAWSVTSGSFDTQYF.